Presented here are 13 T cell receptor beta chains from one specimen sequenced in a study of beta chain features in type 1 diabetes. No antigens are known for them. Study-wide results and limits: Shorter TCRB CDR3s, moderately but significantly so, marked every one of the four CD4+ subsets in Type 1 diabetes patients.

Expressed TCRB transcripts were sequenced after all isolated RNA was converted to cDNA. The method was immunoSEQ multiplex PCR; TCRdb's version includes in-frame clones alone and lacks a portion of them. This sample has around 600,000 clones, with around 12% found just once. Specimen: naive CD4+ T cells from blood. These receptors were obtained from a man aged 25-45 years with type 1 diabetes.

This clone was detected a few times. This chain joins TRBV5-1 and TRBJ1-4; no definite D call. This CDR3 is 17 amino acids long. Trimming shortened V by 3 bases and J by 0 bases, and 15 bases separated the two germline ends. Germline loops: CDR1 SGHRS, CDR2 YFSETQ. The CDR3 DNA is TGCGCCAGCAGCTCTCTGGGAAGGGCGGCAACTAATGAAAAACTGTTTTTT. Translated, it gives CASSSLGRAATNEKLFF.

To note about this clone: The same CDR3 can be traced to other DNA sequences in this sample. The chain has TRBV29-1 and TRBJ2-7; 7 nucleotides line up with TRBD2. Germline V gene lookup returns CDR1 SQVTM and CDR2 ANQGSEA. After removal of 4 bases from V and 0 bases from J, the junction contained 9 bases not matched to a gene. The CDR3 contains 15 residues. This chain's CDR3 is CSVAGGALPSYEQYF. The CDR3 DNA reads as TGCAGCGTTGCGGGGGGTGCTCTCCCCTCCTACGAGCAGTACTTC.

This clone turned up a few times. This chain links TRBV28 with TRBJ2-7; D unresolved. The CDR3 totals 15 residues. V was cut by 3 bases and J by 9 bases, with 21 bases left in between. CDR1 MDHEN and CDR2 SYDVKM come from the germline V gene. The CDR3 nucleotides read TGTGCCAGCAGTTTGCCCCAGTCACGGGCCACGAGGCAGTACTTC. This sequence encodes CASSLPQSRATRQYF.

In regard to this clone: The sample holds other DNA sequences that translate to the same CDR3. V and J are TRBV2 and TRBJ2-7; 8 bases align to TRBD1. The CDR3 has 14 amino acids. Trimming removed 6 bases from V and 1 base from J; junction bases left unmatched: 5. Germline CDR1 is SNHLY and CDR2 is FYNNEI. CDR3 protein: CASSPGTGSYEQYF. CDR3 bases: TGTGCCAGCAGCCCCGGGACAGGATCCTACGAGCAGTACTTC.

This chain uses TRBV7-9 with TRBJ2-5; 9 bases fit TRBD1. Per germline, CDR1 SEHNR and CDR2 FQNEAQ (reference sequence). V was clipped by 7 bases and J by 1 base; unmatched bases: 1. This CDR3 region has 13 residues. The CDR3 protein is CASKGQGQETQYF. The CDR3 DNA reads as TGTGCCAGCAAGGGACAGGGCCAAGAGACCCAGTACTTC.

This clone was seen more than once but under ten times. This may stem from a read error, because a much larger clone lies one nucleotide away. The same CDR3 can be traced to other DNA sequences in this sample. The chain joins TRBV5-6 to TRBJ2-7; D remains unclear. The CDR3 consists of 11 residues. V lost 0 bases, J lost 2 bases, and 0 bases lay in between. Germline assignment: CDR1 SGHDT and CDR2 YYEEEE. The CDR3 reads CASSLAYEQYF. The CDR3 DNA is TGTGCCAGCAGCTTGGCCTACGAGCAGTACTTC.

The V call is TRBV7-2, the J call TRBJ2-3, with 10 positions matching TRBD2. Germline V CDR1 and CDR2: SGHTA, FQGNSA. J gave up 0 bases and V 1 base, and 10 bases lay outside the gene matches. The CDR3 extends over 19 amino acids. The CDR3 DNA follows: TGTGCCAGCAGCTTAGTTGGGCTAGCGGGGGCCCGTAGCACAGATACGCAGTATTTT. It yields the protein CASSLVGLAGARSTDTQYF.

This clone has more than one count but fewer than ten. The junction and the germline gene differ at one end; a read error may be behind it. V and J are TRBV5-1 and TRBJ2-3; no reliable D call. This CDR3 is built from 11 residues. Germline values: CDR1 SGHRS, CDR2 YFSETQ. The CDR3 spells CASSLQRDLNF. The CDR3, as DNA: TGCGCCAGCAGCTTGCAGAGAGACCTCAATTTT.

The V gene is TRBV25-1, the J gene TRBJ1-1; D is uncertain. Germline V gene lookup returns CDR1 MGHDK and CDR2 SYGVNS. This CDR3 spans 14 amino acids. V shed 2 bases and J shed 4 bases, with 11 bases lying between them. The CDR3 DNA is TGTGCCAGCAGTGAAGAGAGGGAGGGCACTGAAGCTTTCTTT. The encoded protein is CASSEEREGTEAFF.

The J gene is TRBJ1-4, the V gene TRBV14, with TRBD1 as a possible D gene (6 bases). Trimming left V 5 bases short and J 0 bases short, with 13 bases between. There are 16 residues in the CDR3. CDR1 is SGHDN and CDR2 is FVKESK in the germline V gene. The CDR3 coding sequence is TGTGCCAGCAGCTCGCGCAGGGGCACAACTAATGAAAAACTGTTTTTT. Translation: CASSSRRGTTNEKLFF. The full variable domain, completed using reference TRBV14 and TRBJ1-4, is EAGVTQFPSHSVIEKGQTVTLRCDPISGHDNLYWYRRVMGKEIKFLLHFVKESKQDESGMPNNRFLAERTGGTYSTLKVQPAELEDSGVYFCASSSRRGTTNEKLFFGSGTQLSVL.

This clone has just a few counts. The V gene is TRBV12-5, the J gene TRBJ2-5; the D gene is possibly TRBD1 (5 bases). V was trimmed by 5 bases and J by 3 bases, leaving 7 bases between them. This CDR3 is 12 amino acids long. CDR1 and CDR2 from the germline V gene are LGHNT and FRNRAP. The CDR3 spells CASGPREETQYF. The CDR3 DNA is TGTGCTAGTGGTCCCAGGGAAGAGACCCAGTACTTC.

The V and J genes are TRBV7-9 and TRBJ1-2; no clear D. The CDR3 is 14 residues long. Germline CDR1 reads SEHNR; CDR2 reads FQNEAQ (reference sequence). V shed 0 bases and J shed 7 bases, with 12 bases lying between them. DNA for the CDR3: TGTGCCAGCAGCTTAGCCCACGGCAGTGGTGGCTACACCTTC. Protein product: CASSLAHGSGGYTF.

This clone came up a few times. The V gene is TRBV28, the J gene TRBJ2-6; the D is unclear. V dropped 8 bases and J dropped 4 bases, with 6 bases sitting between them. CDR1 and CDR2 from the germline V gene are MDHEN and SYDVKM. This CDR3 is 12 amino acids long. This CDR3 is CASSLGANVLTF. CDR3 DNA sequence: TGTGCCAGCTCGTTGGGGGCCAACGTCCTGACTTTC.